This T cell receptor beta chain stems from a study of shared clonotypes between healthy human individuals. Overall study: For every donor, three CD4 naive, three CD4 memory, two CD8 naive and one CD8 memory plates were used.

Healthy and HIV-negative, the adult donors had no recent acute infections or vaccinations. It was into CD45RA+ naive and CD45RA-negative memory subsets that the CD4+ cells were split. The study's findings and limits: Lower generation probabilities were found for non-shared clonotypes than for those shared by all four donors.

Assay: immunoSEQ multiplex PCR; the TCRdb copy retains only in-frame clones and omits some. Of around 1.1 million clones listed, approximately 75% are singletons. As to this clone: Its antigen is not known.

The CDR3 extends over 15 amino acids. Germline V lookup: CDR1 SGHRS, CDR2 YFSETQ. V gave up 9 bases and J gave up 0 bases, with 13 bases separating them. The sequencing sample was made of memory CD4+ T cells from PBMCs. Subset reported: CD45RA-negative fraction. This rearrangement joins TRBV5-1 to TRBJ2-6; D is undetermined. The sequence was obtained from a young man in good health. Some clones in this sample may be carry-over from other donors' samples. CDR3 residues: CATSVGISGANVLTF. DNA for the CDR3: TGCGCCACCTCAGTTGGGATCTCTGGGGCCAACGTCCTGACTTTC.